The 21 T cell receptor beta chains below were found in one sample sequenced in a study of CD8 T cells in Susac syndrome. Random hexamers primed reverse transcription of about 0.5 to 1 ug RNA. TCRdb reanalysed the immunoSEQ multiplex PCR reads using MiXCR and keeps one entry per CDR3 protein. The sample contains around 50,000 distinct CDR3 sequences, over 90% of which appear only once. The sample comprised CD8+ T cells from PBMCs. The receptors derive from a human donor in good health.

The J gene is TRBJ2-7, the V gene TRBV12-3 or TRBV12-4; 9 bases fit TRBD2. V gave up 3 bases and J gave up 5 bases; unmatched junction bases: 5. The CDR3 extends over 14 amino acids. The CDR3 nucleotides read TGTGCCAGCAGTTTGCGGGAGGGCCTAAACGAGCAGTACTTC. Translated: CASSLREGLNEQYF.

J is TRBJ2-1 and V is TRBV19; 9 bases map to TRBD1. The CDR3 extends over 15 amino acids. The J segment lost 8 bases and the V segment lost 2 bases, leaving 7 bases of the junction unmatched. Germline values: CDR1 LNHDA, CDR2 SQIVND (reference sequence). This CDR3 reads CASSILGQGRDEQFF. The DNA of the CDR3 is TGTGCCAGTAGTATACTGGGACAGGGTAGGGATGAGCAGTTCTTC.

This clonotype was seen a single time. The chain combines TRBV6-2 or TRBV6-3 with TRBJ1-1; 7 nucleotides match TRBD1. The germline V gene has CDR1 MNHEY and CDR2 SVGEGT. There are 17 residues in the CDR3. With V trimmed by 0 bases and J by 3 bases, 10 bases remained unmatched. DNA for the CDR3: TGTGCCAGCAGTTACTCCCACCTCAGACAGGGACACACTGAAGCTTTCTTT. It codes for CASSYSHLRQGHTEAFF.

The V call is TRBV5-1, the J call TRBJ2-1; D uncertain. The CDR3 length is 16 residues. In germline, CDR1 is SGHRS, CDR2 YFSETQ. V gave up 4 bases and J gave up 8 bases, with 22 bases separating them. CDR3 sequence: CASSPWSSGAVDEQFF. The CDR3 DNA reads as TGCGCCAGCAGCCCCTGGTCCTCAGGCGCGGTTGATGAGCAGTTCTTC.

The CDR3 sequence is CSAIPSTGGDIQYF. CDR3 bases: TGCAGCGCGATCCCATCGACAGGCGGGGACATTCAGTACTTC. The rearrangement links TRBV29-1 to TRBJ2-4, with D possibly called TRBD1 or TRBD2 (6 bases each). V was clipped by 7 bases and J by 8 bases, with 21 bases between them. The germline gives CDR1 SQVTM, CDR2 ANQGSEA. The CDR3 runs to 14 residues. Full variable domain (remainder filled in from reference TRBV29-1 and TRBJ2-4): SAVISQKPSRDICQRGTSLTIQCQVDSQVTMMFWYRQQPGQSLTLIATANQGSEATYESGFVIDKFPISRPNLTFSTLTVSNMSPEDSSIYLCSAIPSTGGDIQYFGAGTRLSVL.

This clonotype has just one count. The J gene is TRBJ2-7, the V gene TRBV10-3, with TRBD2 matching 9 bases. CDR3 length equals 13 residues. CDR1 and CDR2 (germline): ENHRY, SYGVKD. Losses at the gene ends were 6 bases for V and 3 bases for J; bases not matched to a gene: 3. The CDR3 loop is CAIRVTSGYEQYF. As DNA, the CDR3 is TGTGCCATCAGGGTGACTAGCGGCTACGAGCAGTACTTC.

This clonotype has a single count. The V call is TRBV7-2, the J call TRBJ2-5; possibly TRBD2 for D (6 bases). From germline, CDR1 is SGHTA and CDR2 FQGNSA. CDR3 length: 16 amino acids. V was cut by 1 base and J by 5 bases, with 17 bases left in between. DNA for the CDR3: TGTGCCAGCAGCTTAGGTTTCGGGGAGGCGGGGGAGACCCAGTACTTC. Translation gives CASSLGFGEAGETQYF.

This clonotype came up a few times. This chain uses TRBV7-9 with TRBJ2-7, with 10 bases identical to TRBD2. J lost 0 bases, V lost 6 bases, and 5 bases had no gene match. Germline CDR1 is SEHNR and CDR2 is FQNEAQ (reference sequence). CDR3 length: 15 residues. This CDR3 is CASRWTSGGSYEQYF. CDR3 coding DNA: TGTGCCAGCAGGTGGACTAGCGGAGGCTCCTACGAGCAGTACTTC.

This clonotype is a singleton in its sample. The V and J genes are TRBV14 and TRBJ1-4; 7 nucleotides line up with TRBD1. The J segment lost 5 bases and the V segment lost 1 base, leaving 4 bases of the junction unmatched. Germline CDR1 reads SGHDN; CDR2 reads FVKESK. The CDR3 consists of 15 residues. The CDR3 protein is CASSQVGQFNEKLFF. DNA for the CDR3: TGTGCCAGCAGCCAAGTGGGACAGTTCAATGAAAAACTGTTTTTT.

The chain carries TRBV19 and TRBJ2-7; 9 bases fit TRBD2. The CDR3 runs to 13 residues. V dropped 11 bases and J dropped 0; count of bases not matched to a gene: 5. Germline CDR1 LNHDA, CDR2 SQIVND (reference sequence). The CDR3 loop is CASGLASSYEQYF. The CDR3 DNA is TGTGCCTCGGGACTAGCAAGCTCCTACGAGCAGTACTTC.

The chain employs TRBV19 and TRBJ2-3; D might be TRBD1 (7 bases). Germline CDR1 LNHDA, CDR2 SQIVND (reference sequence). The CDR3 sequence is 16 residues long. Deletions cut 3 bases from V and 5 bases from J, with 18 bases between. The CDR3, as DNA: TGTGCCAGTAGTATCCCCCCAGGGGGGAGTCAAGATACGCAGTATTTT. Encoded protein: CASSIPPGGSQDTQYF.

The CDR3 DNA sequence: TGTGCCAGCAGCTTAAAAGGACTAGCGAACCAGAATAATGAGCAGTTCTTC. Protein sequence: CASSLKGLANQNNEQFF. This sequence joins TRBV5-6 and TRBJ2-1, with TRBD2 matching 9 bases. CDR1 is SGHDT and CDR2 is YYEEEE in the germline V gene. The CDR3 runs to 17 residues. V gave up 2 bases and J gave up 7 bases; unmatched junction bases: 13.

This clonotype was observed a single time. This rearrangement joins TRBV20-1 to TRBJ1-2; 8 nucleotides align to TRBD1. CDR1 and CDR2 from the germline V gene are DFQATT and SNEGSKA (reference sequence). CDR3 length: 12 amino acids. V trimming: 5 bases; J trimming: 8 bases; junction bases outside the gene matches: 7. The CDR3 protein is CSAQQGGEGYTF. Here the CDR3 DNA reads TGCAGTGCTCAACAGGGGGGAGAGGGCTACACCTTC.

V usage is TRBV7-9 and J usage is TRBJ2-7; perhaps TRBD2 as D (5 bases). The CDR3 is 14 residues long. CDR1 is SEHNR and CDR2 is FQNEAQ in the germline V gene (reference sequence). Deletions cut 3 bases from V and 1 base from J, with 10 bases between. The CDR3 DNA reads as TGTGCCAGCAGCTTTGACGGACTTTCCTACGAGCAGTACTTC. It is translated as CASSFDGLSYEQYF.

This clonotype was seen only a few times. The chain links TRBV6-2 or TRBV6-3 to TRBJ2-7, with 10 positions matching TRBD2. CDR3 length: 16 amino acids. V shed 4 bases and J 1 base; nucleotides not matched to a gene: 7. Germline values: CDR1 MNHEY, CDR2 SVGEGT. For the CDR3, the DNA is TGTGCCAGCAGTTCCGCGACTAGCGGGCTATCCTACGAGCAGTACTTC. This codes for CASSSATSGLSYEQYF.

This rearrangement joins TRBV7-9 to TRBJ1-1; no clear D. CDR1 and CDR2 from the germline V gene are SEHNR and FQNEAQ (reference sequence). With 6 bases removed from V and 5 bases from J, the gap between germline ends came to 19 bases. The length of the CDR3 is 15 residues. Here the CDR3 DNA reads TGTGCCAGCAGTCATAATCGGAGGGTTGGGACTGAAGCTTTCTTT. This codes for CASSHNRRVGTEAFF.

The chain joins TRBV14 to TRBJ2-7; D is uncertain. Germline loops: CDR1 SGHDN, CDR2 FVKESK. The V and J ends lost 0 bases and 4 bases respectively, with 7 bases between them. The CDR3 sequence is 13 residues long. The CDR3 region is CASSQEDRYEQYF. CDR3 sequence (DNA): TGTGCCAGCAGCCAAGAAGACCGGTACGAGCAGTACTTC. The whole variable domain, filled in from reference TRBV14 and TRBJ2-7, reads EAGVTQFPSHSVIEKGQTVTLRCDPISGHDNLYWYRRVMGKEIKFLLHFVKESKQDESGMPNNRFLAERTGGTYSTLKVQPAELEDSGVYFCASSQEDRYEQYFGPGTRLTVT.

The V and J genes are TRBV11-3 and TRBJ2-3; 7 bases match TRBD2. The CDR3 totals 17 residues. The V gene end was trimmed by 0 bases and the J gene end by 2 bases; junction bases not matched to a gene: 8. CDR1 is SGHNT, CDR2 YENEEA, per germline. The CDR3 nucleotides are TGTGCCAGCAGCTTAGATTTTGCGGGAGTGAACACAGATACGCAGTATTTT. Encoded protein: CASSLDFAGVNTDTQYF.

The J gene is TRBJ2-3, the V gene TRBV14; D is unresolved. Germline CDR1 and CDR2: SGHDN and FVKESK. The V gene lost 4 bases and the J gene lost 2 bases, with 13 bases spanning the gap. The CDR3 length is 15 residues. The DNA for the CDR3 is TGTGCCAGCAGCCTGTACCCCTACCTCACAGATACGCAGTATTTT. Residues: CASSLYPYLTDTQYF.

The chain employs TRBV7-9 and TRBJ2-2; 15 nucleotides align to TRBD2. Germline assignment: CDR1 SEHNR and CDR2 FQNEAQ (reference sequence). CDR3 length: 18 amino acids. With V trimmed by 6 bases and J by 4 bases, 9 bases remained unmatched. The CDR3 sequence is CASRPGLAGGPSTGELFF. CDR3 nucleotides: TGTGCCAGCAGACCTGGACTAGCGGGAGGGCCGAGCACCGGGGAGCTGTTTTTT.

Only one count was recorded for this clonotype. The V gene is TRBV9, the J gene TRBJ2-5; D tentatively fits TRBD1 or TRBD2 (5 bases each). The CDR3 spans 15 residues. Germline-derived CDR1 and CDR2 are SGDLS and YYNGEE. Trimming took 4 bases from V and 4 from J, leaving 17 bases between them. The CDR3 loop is CASSHPLGTGETQYF. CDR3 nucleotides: TGTGCCAGCAGCCACCCGTTGGGGACGGGAGAGACCCAGTACTTC.